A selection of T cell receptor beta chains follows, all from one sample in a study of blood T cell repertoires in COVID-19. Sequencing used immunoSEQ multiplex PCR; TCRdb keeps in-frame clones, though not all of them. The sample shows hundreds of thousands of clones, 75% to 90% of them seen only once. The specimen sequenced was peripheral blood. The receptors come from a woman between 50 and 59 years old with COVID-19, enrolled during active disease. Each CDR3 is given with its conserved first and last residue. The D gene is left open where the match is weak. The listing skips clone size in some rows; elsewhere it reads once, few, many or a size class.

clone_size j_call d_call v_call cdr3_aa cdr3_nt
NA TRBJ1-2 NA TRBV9 CASSAQGDYGYTF TGTGCCAGCAGCGCACAGGGAGACTATGGCTACACCTTC
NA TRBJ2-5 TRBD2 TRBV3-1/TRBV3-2 CASSTTSGLGVVAQYF TGTGCCAGCAGCACCACCTCGGGACTAGGGGTCGTCGCCCAGTACTTC
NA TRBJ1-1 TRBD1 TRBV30 CASDRVRGAEAFF TGTGCCTCCGACAGGGTCCGGGGCGCAGAAGCTTTCTTT
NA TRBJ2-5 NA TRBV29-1 CSVQTEGETQYF TGCAGCGTCCAAACCGAGGGCGAGACCCAGTACTTC
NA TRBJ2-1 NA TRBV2 CASSELYYNEQFF TGTGCCAGCAGTGAACTGTACTACAATGAGCAGTTCTTC
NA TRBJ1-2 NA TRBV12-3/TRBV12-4 CASSLGQKNGYTF TGTGCCAGCAGTTTAGGACAGAAAAATGGCTACACCTTC
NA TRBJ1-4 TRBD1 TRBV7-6 CASSHQGALEKLFF TGTGCCAGCAGCCACCAGGGGGCGTTAGAAAAACTGTTTTTT
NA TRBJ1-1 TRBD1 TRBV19 CASSPRDRGNTEAFF TGTGCCAGTAGTCCCCGGGACAGGGGTAACACTGAAGCTTTCTTT
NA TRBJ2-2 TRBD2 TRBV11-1 CASSLEAGNSGELFF TGTGCCAGCAGCTTAGAAGCGGGGAACTCCGGGGAGCTGTTTTTT
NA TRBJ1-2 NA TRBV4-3 CASSLGDSSGGYTF TGCGCCAGCAGCCTTGGAGACTCATCGGGTGGCTACACCTTC
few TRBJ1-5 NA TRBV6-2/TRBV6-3 CASSYPDSTSLGGNQPQHF TGTGCCAGCAGTTACCCGGACAGTACCTCGTTGGGGGGCAATCAGCCCCAGCATTTT
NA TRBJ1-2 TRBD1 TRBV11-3 CASSNRGNYGYTF TGTGCCAGCAGCAACAGGGGAAACTATGGCTACACCTTC
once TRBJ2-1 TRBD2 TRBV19 CASSSSGRWLLYNEQFF TGTGCCAGTAGTTCAAGCGGGAGATGGCTTCTGTACAATGAGCAGTTCTTC
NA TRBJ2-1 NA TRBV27 CASSSGRSYNEQFF TGTGCCAGCAGTAGTGGGAGATCCTACAATGAGCAGTTCTTC
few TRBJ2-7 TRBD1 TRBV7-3 CASSIRDRIYEQYF TGTGCCAGCAGCATCCGGGACAGAATCTACGAGCAGTACTTC
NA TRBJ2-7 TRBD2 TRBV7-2 CASSPKASGGSYEQYF TGTGCCAGCAGCCCTAAAGCTAGCGGCGGCTCCTACGAGCAGTACTTC
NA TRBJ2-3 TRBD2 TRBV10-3 CASSRGLAGAGGSPDTQYF TGTGCCTCGTCCCGGGGACTAGCGGGAGCGGGGGGGTCACCAGATACGCAGTATTTT
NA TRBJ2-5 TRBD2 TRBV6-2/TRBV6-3 CASSYGTSGTNQETQYF TGTGCCAGCAGTTACGGGACTAGCGGGACCAACCAAGAGACCCAGTACTTC
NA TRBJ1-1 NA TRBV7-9 CASSLATENTEAFF TGTGCCAGCAGCTTAGCGACAGAAAACACTGAAGCTTTCTTT
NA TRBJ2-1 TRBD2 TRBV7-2 CASSPRLAGAGEQFF TGTGCCAGCAGCCCGAGACTAGCGGGAGCTGGTGAGCAGTTCTTC
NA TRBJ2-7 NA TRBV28 CASSSGISAYEQYF TGTGCCAGCAGTTCCGGGATTAGTGCCTACGAGCAGTACTTC
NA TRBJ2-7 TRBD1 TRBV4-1 CASSQPTGGAGIEQYF TGCGCCAGCAGCCAACCCACAGGGGGCGCGGGGATCGAGCAGTACTTC
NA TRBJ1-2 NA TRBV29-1 CSVDLTGPLYGYTF TGCAGCGTTGATTTAACAGGGCCCCTCTATGGCTACACCTTC
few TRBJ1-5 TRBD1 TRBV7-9 CASSAGTDNQPQHF TGTGCCAGCAGCGCCGGGACAGACAATCAGCCCCAGCATTTT
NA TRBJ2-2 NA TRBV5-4 CASSLTTRNTGELFF TGTGCCAGCAGCTTGACGACTCGGAACACCGGGGAGCTGTTTTTT
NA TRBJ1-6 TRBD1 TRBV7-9 CASSLGQGFSPLHF TGTGCCAGCAGCTTAGGACAGGGTTTCTCACCCCTCCACTTT
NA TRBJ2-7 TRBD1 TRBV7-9 CASSSAPKQGLLRYEQYF TGTGCCAGCAGCTCGGCGCCCAAACAGGGGCTCCTTAGGTACGAGCAGTACTTC
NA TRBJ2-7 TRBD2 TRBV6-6 CASSYRTSSIHEQYF TGTGCCAGCAGTTACAGGACTAGTAGTATCCACGAGCAGTACTTC
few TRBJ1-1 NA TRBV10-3 CAISGGTDNTEAFF TGTGCCATCAGTGGCGGGACGGACAACACTGAAGCTTTCTTT
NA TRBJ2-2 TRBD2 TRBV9 CASSVGTSGMNTGELFF TGTGCCAGCAGCGTAGGGACTAGCGGGATGAACACCGGGGAGCTGTTTTTT
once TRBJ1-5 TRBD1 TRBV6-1 CASSDGTGFSNQPQHF TGTGCCAGCAGTGACGGGACAGGGTTTAGCAATCAGCCCCAGCATTTT
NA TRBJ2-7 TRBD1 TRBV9 CASSVAGQGSYEQYF TGTGCCAGCAGCGTAGCGGGACAGGGTTCCTACGAGCAGTACTTC
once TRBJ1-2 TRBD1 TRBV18 CASSPPSGTGGLSSGYTF TGTGCCAGCTCACCACCGTCCGGGACAGGGGGCTTAAGTAGTGGCTACACCTTC
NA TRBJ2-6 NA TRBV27 CASSLTSSGANVLTF TGTGCCAGCAGTTTAACGAGCTCTGGGGCCAACGTCCTGACTTTC
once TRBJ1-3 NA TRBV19 CASSIELRSGNTIYF TGTGCCAGTAGTATAGAACTGCGCTCTGGAAACACCATATATTTT
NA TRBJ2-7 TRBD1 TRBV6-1 CASSEELAGGRYEQYF TGTGCCAGCAGTGAAGAGTTGGCAGGGGGTAGGTACGAGCAGTACTTC
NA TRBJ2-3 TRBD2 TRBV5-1 CASTGLAGEDTQYF TGCGCCAGCACCGGACTAGCGGGAGAAGATACGCAGTATTTT
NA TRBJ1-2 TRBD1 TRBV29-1 CSVVDRAHGYTF TGCAGCGTTGTGGACAGGGCTCATGGCTACACCTTC
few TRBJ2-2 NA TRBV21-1 CASSKGTNEEAGELFF TGTGCCAGCAGCAAGGGAACAAACGAGGAGGCCGGGGAGCTGTTTTTT
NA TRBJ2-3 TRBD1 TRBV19 CASKADRGSNTQYF TGTGCCAGTAAAGCAGACAGGGGGTCAAATACGCAGTATTTT
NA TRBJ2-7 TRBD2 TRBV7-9 CASSTRLARSYEQYF TGTGCCAGCAGCACCAGACTAGCGAGATCCTACGAGCAGTACTTC
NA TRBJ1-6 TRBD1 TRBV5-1 CASSGDRPASYNSPLHF TGCGCCAGCAGCGGGGACAGGCCCGCGTCCTATAATTCACCCCTCCACTTT
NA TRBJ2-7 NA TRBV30 CAWKTGLLRGEQYF TGTGCCTGGAAAACGGGACTCCTAAGGGGCGAGCAGTACTTC
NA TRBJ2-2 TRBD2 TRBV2 CASSYEGLAVSTGELFF TGTGCCAGTTCCTACGAGGGACTAGCGGTTTCCACCGGGGAGCTGTTTTTT
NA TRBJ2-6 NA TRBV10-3 CAISPGLTIAGANVLTF TGTGCCATCAGTCCGGGACTGACGATTGCTGGGGCCAACGTCCTGACTTTC
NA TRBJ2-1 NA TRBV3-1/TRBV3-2 CASSPFLGGEQFF TGTGCCAGCAGCCCTTTCCTCGGCGGTGAGCAGTTCTTC